The sequence of this T cell receptor beta chain was determined in a study of cytomegalovirus exposure and HLA in healthy donors. Primers included in the PCR were 60 Vbeta and 13 Jbeta primers. Produced via immunoSEQ multiplex PCR; TCRdb's table is partial and in-frame only. The top ten clones hold about 4.7% of a sample with about 140,000 clones, 80% of them seen once. Trimming took 2 bases from V and 0 from J; bases not matched to a gene: 4. From germline, CDR1 is MRHNA and CDR2 SNTAGT. The CDR3 spans 16 residues. The source material was PBMCs. This receptor was taken from a male donor in good health and CMV-seronegative. The chain links TRBV6-4 to TRBJ2-5; the match to TRBD2 covers 9 bases. The chain's CDR3 is CASSDSKRGDQETQYF. The CDR3, as DNA: TGTGCCAGCAGTGACAGTAAGCGGGGGGACCAAGAGACCCAGTACTTC.